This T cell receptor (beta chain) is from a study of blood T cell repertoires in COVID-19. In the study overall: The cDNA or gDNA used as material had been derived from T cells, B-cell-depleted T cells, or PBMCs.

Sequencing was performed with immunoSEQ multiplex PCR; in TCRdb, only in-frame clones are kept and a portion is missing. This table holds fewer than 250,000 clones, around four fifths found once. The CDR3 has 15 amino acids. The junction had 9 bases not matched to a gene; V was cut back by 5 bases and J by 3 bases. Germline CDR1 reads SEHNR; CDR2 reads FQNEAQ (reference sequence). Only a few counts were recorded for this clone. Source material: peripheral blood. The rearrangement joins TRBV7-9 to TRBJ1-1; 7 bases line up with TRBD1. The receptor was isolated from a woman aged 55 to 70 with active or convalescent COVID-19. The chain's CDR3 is CASSILGGADTEAFF. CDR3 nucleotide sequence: TGTGCCAGCAGCATCCTAGGGGGCGCGGACACTGAAGCTTTCTTT.